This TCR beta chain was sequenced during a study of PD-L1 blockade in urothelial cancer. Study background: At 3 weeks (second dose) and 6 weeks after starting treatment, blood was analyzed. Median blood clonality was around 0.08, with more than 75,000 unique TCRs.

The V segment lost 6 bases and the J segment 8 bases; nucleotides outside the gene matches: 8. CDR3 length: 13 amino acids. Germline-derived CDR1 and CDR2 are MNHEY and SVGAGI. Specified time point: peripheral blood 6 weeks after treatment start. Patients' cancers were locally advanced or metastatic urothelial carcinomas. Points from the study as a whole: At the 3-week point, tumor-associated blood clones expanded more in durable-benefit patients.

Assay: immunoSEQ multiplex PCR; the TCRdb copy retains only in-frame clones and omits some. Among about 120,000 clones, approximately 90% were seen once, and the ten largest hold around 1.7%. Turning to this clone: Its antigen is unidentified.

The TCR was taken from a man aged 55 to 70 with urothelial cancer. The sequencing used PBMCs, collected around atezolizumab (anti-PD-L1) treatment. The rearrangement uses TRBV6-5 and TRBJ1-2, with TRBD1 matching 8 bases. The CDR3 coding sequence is TGTGCCAGCAGCGAGGACAGGGCGGGAGGCTACACCTTC. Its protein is CASSEDRAGGYTF.